This paragraph covers one TCR beta chain sequence. Amplified TCR beta CDR3 regions derived from RNA transcripts. First-round RT-PCR with HTBI primers amplified the TCR CDR3 region. TCRdb fed the multiplex PCR reads into MiXCR, producing one record per CDR3 protein. The sample lists more than 550,000 distinct CDR3 sequences; 15% to 20% were seen once. The CDR3 runs 14 residues. V lost 0 bases and J 14 bases, leaving 14 bases between the germline ends. Germline CDR1 and CDR2: MNHEY and SVGEGT. This record belongs to a study of T cells in Graves' hyperthyroidism and ophthalmopathy. This TCR came from a man in his fifties or sixties with Graves' hyperthyroidism. The material sequenced was blood. The V and J genes are TRBV6-2 or TRBV6-3 and TRBJ1-6; possible D gene TRBD1, 5 bases. The CDR3 region has the DNA TGTGCCAGCAGTTACTCGCAAGGGGCAAGGGCCCTCCACTTT. Protein sequence: CASSYSQGARALHF.